The TCR beta chain under discussion was sequenced for a study of cytomegalovirus exposure and HLA in healthy donors. Whole-study findings and limits: It was assumed in the presence/absence analyses that sequencing depth was roughly uniform across donors. CMV antigen specificity of a few CMV-associated chains was confirmed in vitro.

In regard to this clone: Its specificity is unknown.

Trimming pared 3 bases from V and 5 bases from J, leaving 16 bases between. CDR3 length equals 15 residues. PCR employed 60 Vbeta and 13 Jbeta primers. Sequencing used immunoSEQ multiplex PCR; TCRdb keeps in-frame clones, though not all of them. This table holds roughly 220,000 clones, roughly 70% found once. Sequenced input: PBMCs. This chain links TRBV23-1 with TRBJ1-2; D remains ambiguous. TRBV23-1 is marked as an open reading frame, function uncertain. The receptor's source is a woman in her 30s in good health and CMV-seronegative. CDR3 sequence reads: CASSQKPISLYGYTF. The DNA for the CDR3 is TGCGCCAGCAGTCAGAAACCGATTTCTCTATATGGCTACACCTTC.